This is a list of T cell receptor beta chains from one sample in a study of blood T cell repertoires in COVID-19. The data were produced by immunoSEQ multiplex PCR, yet TCRdb's version contains in-frame clones alone and is incomplete. The table lists about 140,000 clones, around 87% of them singletons. Sequencing was done on a sample of PBMCs or T cells enriched from blood (not recorded which). The receptor source for this set is a man aged 55 to 69 who had recovered from COVID-19. CDR3s include the opening cysteine and the closing phenylalanine or tryptophan.

TRBV23-1,13,TRBJ1-5,CASSRQRNQPQHF
TRBV19,14,TRBJ2-6,CATEDTAGANVLTF
TRBV7-6,14,TRBJ1-2,CASRKGTGNYGYTF
TRBV27,13,TRBJ1-2,CASSLGTGVGYTF
TRBV5-6,15,TRBJ1-2,CASSLIGGDADGYTF
TRBV19,13,TRBJ2-2,CASRDSLGGELFF
TRBV6-5,12,TRBJ2-1,CASRVLGNEQFF
TRBV5-4,13,TRBJ2-7,CAIRAGSSYEQYF
TRBV27,13,TRBJ1-1,CASKDRARTEAFF
TRBV5-4,15,TRBJ1-1,CASSPGGWGNTEAFF
TRBV6-5,12,TRBJ1-3,CASTQSGNTIYF
TRBV27,14,TRBJ1-1,CASSLLGGVTEAFF
TRBV18,17,TRBJ1-5,CASADRGTPVGNQPQHF
TRBV4-1,19,TRBJ2-7,CASSQGGQGAKPRAYEQYF
TRBV29-1,13,TRBJ2-5,CSVTGKREETQYF